The 18 T cell receptor beta chains listed next were all sequenced from one sample in a study of OX40 agonist ivuxolimab in advanced cancers. The data were produced by immunoSEQ multiplex PCR, yet TCRdb's version contains in-frame clones alone and is incomplete. The sample holds 42,000 or so clones, approximately 90% seen once. The specimen comprised CD4+ or CD8+ T cells sorted from blood, sampled in a trial of the OX40 agonist ivuxolimab. These receptors all come from an adult with an advanced solid tumor such as melanoma, head and neck, liver or kidney cancer.

The chain uses TRBV19 and TRBJ2-7; 9 bases fit TRBD1. The CDR3 length is 16 residues. With 3 bases clipped from V and 3 bases from J, the junction kept 9 bases outside the gene matches. Germline V gene sequence: CDR1 LNHDA, CDR2 SQIVND (reference sequence). CDR3 residues: CASSISPGTGIYEQYF. The DNA of the CDR3 is TGTGCCAGTAGTATTTCTCCGGGGACAGGGATCTACGAGCAGTACTTC. Full variable domain (rest looked up from reference TRBV19 and TRBJ2-7): DGGITQSPKYLFRKEGQNVTLSCEQNLNHDAMYWYRQDPGQGLRLIYYSQIVNDFQKGDIAEGYSVSREKKESFPLTVTSAQKNPTAFYLCASSISPGTGIYEQYFGPGTRLTVT.

The chain combines TRBV5-1 with TRBJ2-5; TRBD2 matches at 7 bases. Germline CDR1 is SGHRS and CDR2 is YFSETQ. V lost 0 bases to trimming and J lost 4 bases; unmatched junction nucleotides: 12. The CDR3 loop spans 17 amino acids. The CDR3 is CASSLAPPWGGGETQYF. The CDR3 DNA follows: TGCGCCAGCAGCTTGGCCCCTCCTTGGGGGGGTGGAGAGACCCAGTACTTC.

The CDR3 DNA reads as TGTGCCAGCAGCTTAGACCCGAACACCATATATTTT. Residues: CASSLDPNTIYF. The J gene is TRBJ1-3, the V gene TRBV11-3; no definite D call. Trimming cost V 0 bases and J 7 bases, with 4 bases left between them. This CDR3 has 12 residues. CDR1 is SGHNT, CDR2 YENEEA, per germline.

J is TRBJ2-7 and V is TRBV18, with no clear D. The CDR3 spans 13 residues. Germline V gives CDR1 KGHSH, CDR2 LQKENI. V lost 3 bases and J 2 bases, leaving 8 bases between the germline ends. The CDR3 DNA reads TGTGCCAGCTCACCCCCGGAAACCTACGAGCAGTACTTC. This translates into CASSPPETYEQYF.

This sequence joins TRBV19 and TRBJ1-1, with no clear D. Trimming removed 7 bases at V and 5 bases at J, with 17 bases between. The CDR3 loop spans 14 amino acids. From germline, CDR1 is LNHDA and CDR2 SQIVND (reference sequence). CDR3 loop: CASNGDSRRTEAFF. The CDR3 DNA follows: TGTGCCAGTAATGGGGATAGCCGACGGACTGAAGCTTTCTTT.

The chain is built from TRBV7-2 and TRBJ1-2, with D uncertain. The CDR3 has 14 amino acids. V gave up 4 bases and J gave up 0 bases, with 9 bases separating them. Per germline, CDR1 SGHTA and CDR2 FQGNSA. This chain's CDR3 is CASSSVVANYGYTF. In nucleotides, the CDR3 is TGTGCCAGCAGCTCCGTGGTGGCTAACTATGGCTACACCTTC.

The chain joins TRBV4-2 to TRBJ2-7, with 8 bases aligning to TRBD2. The V and J ends lost 1 base and 1 base, in that order; junction bases with no gene match: 6. CDR1 is LGHNA and CDR2 is YNFKEQ in the germline V gene. The CDR3 totals 16 residues. Written as DNA, the CDR3 is TGTGCCAGCAGCCAAGGGGTCGGGGGGGGATCCTACGAGCAGTACTTC. Amino acid sequence: CASSQGVGGGSYEQYF.

The V and J genes are TRBV18 and TRBJ2-7, with unresolved D. The CDR3 runs to 12 residues. The V and J ends lost 6 bases and 3 bases respectively, with 9 bases between them. Germline V gene lookup returns CDR1 KGHSH and CDR2 LQKENI. CDR3 coding DNA: TGTGCCAGCTCCTCTCAGAGCTACGAGCAGTACTTC. It encodes CASSSQSYEQYF. The full variable domain, with the rest looked up from reference TRBV18 and TRBJ2-7, is NAGVMQNPRHLVRRRGQEARLRCSPMKGHSHVYWYRQLPEEGLKFMVYLQKENIIDESGMPKERFSAEFPKEGPSILRIQQVVRGDSAAYFCASSSQSYEQYFGPGTRLTVT.

This clone was seen just once. The chain links TRBV6-1 to TRBJ2-7; the match to TRBD1 covers 8 bases. Germline loops: CDR1 MNHNS, CDR2 SASEGT. V lost 6 bases to trimming and J lost 1 base; unmatched junction nucleotides: 8. The CDR3 runs 15 residues. CDR3 sequence reads: CASRSPGQVSYEQYF. The DNA for the CDR3 is TGTGCCAGCAGAAGCCCGGGACAGGTTTCCTACGAGCAGTACTTC.

The chain links TRBV11-1 to TRBJ2-5; the D gene could be TRBD1 or TRBD2 (5 bases each). Trimming removed 3 bases at V and 5 bases at J, with 10 bases between. The CDR3 extends over 13 amino acids. Germline values: CDR1 SGHAT, CDR2 FQDESV (reference sequence). The CDR3 loop reads CASSFAGTETQYF. DNA of the CDR3: TGTGCCAGCAGCTTTGCAGGGACGGAGACCCAGTACTTC.

The chain has TRBV4-1 and TRBJ2-2; TRBD1 agrees at 10 bases. Germline CDR1 is MGHRA and CDR2 is YSYEKL. This CDR3 comprises 14 residues. J gave up 5 bases and V 4 bases, and 1 base lay outside the gene matches. The CDR3 DNA reads TGCGCCAGCAGCCTGGGACAGGGGACCGGGGAGCTGTTTTTT. It yields the protein CASSLGQGTGELFF.

The CDR3 spells CASSFQGTGEQYF. The CDR3 DNA follows: TGTGCCAGCAGCTTCCAGGGGACGGGCGAGCAGTACTTC. The chain couples TRBV7-6 to TRBJ2-7; D is possibly TRBD1 (6 bases). Germline values: CDR1 SGHVS, CDR2 FNYEAQ. The V end was cut by 3 bases, the J end by 6 bases, with 12 bases between. The CDR3 extends over 13 amino acids.

This clone is labeled as medium-sized. The V and J genes are TRBV5-4 and TRBJ1-6; TRBD1 matches at 9 bases. Germline lookup yields CDR1 SGHNT and CDR2 YYREEE (reference sequence). The CDR3 is 14 residues long. The J segment lost 10 bases and the V segment lost 4 bases, leaving 6 bases of the junction unmatched. In DNA form, the CDR3 reads TGTGCCAGCAGCCGGGACAGGGATCAGTCACCCCTCCACTTT. Amino acid sequence: CASSRDRDQSPLHF.

This chain uses TRBV4-1 with TRBJ1-6; D uncertain. V shed 0 bases and J shed 11 bases, with 5 bases lying between them. This CDR3 is built from 12 residues. Germline V gene data show CDR1 as MGHRA and CDR2 as YSYEKL. The CDR3 DNA reads as TGCGCCAGCAGCCAAGAAACGCCACCCCTCCACTTT. This sequence encodes CASSQETPPLHF.

The CDR3 protein is CASSRSRTIGSYNEQFF. The CDR3 bases are TGTGCCAGTAGTCGCTCCCGGACAATAGGCTCCTACAATGAGCAGTTCTTC. V and J are TRBV19 and TRBJ2-1, with a possible D match to TRBD1 (5 bases). V lost 5 bases, J lost 0 bases, and 17 bases lay in between. The CDR3 has 17 amino acids. In germline, CDR1 is LNHDA, CDR2 SQIVND (reference sequence).

The chain combines TRBV5-8 with TRBJ2-3, with a tentative D call TRBD1 (6 bases). Looked up from germline, CDR1 is SGHTS and CDR2 is YDEGEE. The V and J ends lost 5 bases and 0 bases respectively, with 10 bases between them. This CDR3 has 14 residues. The CDR3 loop reads CASRIRGSTDTQYF. As DNA, the CDR3 is TGTGCCAGCAGGATTAGGGGGAGCACAGATACGCAGTATTTT. Using reference TRBV5-8 and TRBJ2-3 for the parts outside the CDR3, the full variable domain is EAGVTQSPTHLIKTRGQQATLRCSPISGHTSVYWYQQALGLGLQFLLWYDEGEERNRGNFPPRFSGRQFPNYSSELNVNALELEDSALYLCASRIRGSTDTQYFGPGTRLTVL.

The chain joins TRBV7-2 to TRBJ2-2; TRBD2 matches at 13 bases. CDR1 and CDR2 from the germline V gene are SGHTA and FQGNSA. Trimming took 4 bases from V and 6 from J; bases not matched to a gene: 5. The CDR3 covers 16 residues. CDR3 protein: CASSSLGLAGAGELFF. In nucleotides, the CDR3 is TGTGCCAGCAGCTCCCTAGGACTAGCGGGGGCCGGGGAGCTGTTTTTT.

This clone was picked up a small number of times. The chain combines TRBV28 with TRBJ1-5; no clear D. Germline V gives CDR1 MDHEN, CDR2 SYDVKM. The CDR3 is 12 amino acids. V gave up 8 bases and J gave up 2 bases, with 7 bases separating them. CDR3 sequence (DNA): TGTGCCAGCTGTGCGGGCAATCAGCCCCAGCATTTT. Translated, it gives CASCAGNQPQHF.